This TCR beta chain was sequenced in a study of human T cells and chemical hapten exposure. This clonotype was seen only a few times. As yet, its antigen is unknown. Study conclusions and caveats: The donor cohort had alopecia, so its immune response may not match that of healthy people.

Per germline, CDR1 MGHDK and CDR2 SYGVNS. V shed 1 base and J shed 4 bases, with 13 bases lying between them. This CDR3 is 15 amino acids long. During construction of the library, unique molecular identifiers were attached to individual cDNA molecules for quantitative, reproducible TCR counting. TCRdb analysed the RACE reads with MiXCR anew, one entry per CDR3 protein. Here the sample spans some 81,000 distinct CDR3 sequences, over 6% being singletons. Regarding time point: patch test 1, 2 weeks after DPC sensitization. Regarding treatment: therapeutic diphenylcyclopropenone sensitization with weekly scalp DPC. Each patch-test visit's blood sample preceded patch application.

The genes are TRBV25-1 and TRBJ1-1; D perhaps matches TRBD1 (5 bases). The source is a woman aged 25 to 39 with alopecia areata. Some clones in this sample may be carry-over from other donors' samples. The specimen comprised whole blood, sampled in connection with sensitization to the hapten diphenylcyclopropenone (DPC). DNA for the CDR3: TGTGCCAGCAGTGAATGGGGGGGGATCGGCACTGAAGCTTTCTTT. Encoded protein: CASSEWGGIGTEAFF.